A selection of T cell receptor beta chains follows, all from one sample in a study of response to subunit inactivated influenza vaccine. Each CDR3 protein is one row after TCRdb ran MiXCR on the RT-PCR reads. The sample lists a few hundred thousand distinct CDR3 sequences, under 8.5% occurring once. The source was PBMCs from blood, collected 23 months after vaccination. The receptors here all came from a man aged 45 to 70 who received an inactivated influenza vaccine. Both conserved end residues are part of each CDR3. D genes are given only for firm matches. Clone sizes are given selectively: once, few, many, or a class where the clone is expanded.

CSVEEGSGEQYF,TGCAGCGTTGAAGAGGGATCAGGCGAGCAGTACTTC,TRBJ2-7,few,TRBV29-1,NA
CASSGDGLYNEQFF,TGTGCCAGCAGTGGGGACGGATTATACAATGAGCAGTTCTTC,TRBJ2-1,few,TRBV25-1,NA
CASSLGLAGAYQETQYF,TGTGCCAGCAGCTTAGGGTTAGCGGGGGCCTACCAAGAGACCCAGTACTTC,TRBJ2-5,NA,TRBV7-2,TRBD2
CASSLIWGAIGYEQYF,TGTGCCAGCAGCTTAATATGGGGGGCCATCGGTTACGAGCAGTACTTC,TRBJ2-7,many,TRBV7-8,NA
CASSFAQVWGQGANTGELFF,TGTGCCAGCAGTTTCGCCCAGGTGTGGGGACAGGGGGCGAACACCGGGGAGCTGTTTTTT,TRBJ2-2,many,TRBV27,TRBD1
CAWSQGLAGGPDTQYF,TGTGCCTGGAGTCAAGGACTAGCGGGGGGGCCAGATACGCAGTATTTT,TRBJ2-3,NA,TRBV30,TRBD2
CSARYNRGTEAFF,TGCAGTGCTAGGTACAACCGGGGCACTGAAGCTTTCTTT,TRBJ1-1,NA,TRBV20-1,NA
CASSLGSGGANVLTF,TGTGCCAGCAGTTTGGGAAGTGGTGGGGCCAACGTCCTGACTTTC,TRBJ2-6,few,TRBV12-3/TRBV12-4,NA
CSALDRLRGGELFF,TGCAGTGCCCTGGACAGACTTAGAGGCGGGGAGCTGTTTTTT,TRBJ2-2,few,TRBV20-1,NA
CSAPGTSGYEQYF,TGCAGTGCTCCCGGGACTAGCGGCTACGAGCAGTACTTC,TRBJ2-7,NA,TRBV20-1,TRBD2
CASSQGVYEQYF,TGTGCCAGCAGCCAAGGGGTCTACGAGCAGTACTTC,TRBJ2-7,many,TRBV3-1,NA
CASKEQQASYEQYF,TGTGCCAGTAAAGAACAACAGGCATCCTACGAGCAGTACTTC,TRBJ2-7,few,TRBV19,NA
CASSLTGSGNQPQHF,TGTGCCAGCAGCTTAACAGGGTCCGGCAATCAGCCCCAGCATTTT,TRBJ1-5,NA,TRBV7-2,NA
CSSSPLTGGAPGELFF,TGTTCCAGCAGCCCGCTGACAGGGGGCGCCCCCGGGGAGCTGTTTTTT,TRBJ2-2,NA,TRBV4-2,TRBD1
CATSHSGGADNEQFF,TGTGCCACCAGCCACTCAGGGGGCGCGGACAATGAGCAGTTCTTC,TRBJ2-1,few,TRBV24-1,TRBD1
CASSQKTSSGGCDEQFF,TGTGCCAGCAGCCAAAAAACCTCTAGCGGCGGCTGCGATGAGCAGTTCTTC,TRBJ2-1,NA,TRBV3-1,TRBD2
CASSSRGAPNTEAFF,TGTGCCAGCAGCTCTCGGGGGGCGCCGAACACTGAAGCTTTCTTT,TRBJ1-1,many,TRBV11-2,NA
CASSQALNRGSGEQYF,TGTGCCAGCAGTCAAGCTCTCAACAGGGGGTCCGGCGAGCAGTACTTC,TRBJ2-7,many,TRBV6-1,TRBD1
CASRGTSGYNEQFF,TGTGCCAGCAGGGGGACTAGCGGATACAATGAGCAGTTCTTC,TRBJ2-1,few,TRBV2,TRBD2
CASSRDSLAYEQYF,TGTGCCAGCTCCCGGGACAGTTTAGCCTACGAGCAGTACTTC,TRBJ2-7,few,TRBV3-1,TRBD1